This T cell receptor (beta chain) was profiled in a study of T cell responses to AZD1222 COVID-19 vaccine. With regard to this clone: Its target is not known.

Study results and caveats: Spike-specific TCRs gained breadth and depth after people received two AZD1222 doses. Baseline seropositivity characterized only a handful of AZD1222 recipients. Vaccine-related CD4 TCRs covered spike, predominating at 160-218 and 743-854. Donors skewed white British and female; clonal diversity was possibly underestimated.

Here immunoSEQ multiplex PCR was the method, and the copy in TCRdb shows in-frame clones only, minus some. The repertoire holds around 150,000 clones, with about 87% as singletons. CDR3 length: 15 amino acids. Germline CDR1 MDHEN, CDR2 SYDVKM. V lost 7 bases to trimming and J lost 9 bases; unmatched junction nucleotides: 10. The chain links TRBV28 to TRBJ1-5; 12 bases line up with TRBD1. This clonotype was sampled from an adult in good health. The sequenced sample was peripheral blood, obtained on day 0 of AZD1222 vaccination. The CDR3 is CASTRGQGAFWPQHF. Written as DNA, the CDR3 is TGTGCCAGCACCCGGGGACAGGGGGCTTTTTGGCCCCAGCATTTT.